This entry features one TCR beta chain sequence. Its antigen is unknown. The data originate from a study of OX40 agonist ivuxolimab in advanced cancers. Points from the study as a whole: The CD4+ and CD8+ T cells in the blood had expanded clonally by week 6 at 0.1 to 3.0 mg/kg. Expanded clones tended on average to be more numerous among CD8+ T cells than CD4+.

Looked up from germline, CDR1 is MNHNS and CDR2 is SASEGT. The CDR3 runs to 15 residues. Trimming pared 7 bases from V and 2 bases from J, leaving 17 bases between. The repertoire was sequenced with immunoSEQ multiplex PCR; TCRdb's copy has only in-frame clones and lacks some. The sample holds more than 60,000 clones; approximately 85% are singletons and the top ten take around 0.6%. The V call is TRBV6-1, the J call TRBJ1-2; D is perhaps TRBD1 (5 bases). This TCR was sampled from an adult with an advanced solid tumor such as melanoma, head and neck, liver or kidney cancer. The material sequenced was CD4+ or CD8+ T cells sorted from blood, taken in a trial of the OX40 agonist ivuxolimab. CDR3 sequence: CASNKGGGGNYGYTF. CDR3 nucleotide sequence: TGTGCCAGCAACAAAGGCGGGGGGGGAAACTATGGCTACACCTTC.